The present TCR beta chain was sequenced within a study of PD-L1 blockade in urothelial cancer. Profiled with immunoSEQ multiplex PCR; TCRdb holds only in-frame clones, not every one. The table lists 50,000 to 60,000 clones, about 86% of them singletons. Sequences were derived from PBMCs, sampled around atezolizumab (anti-PD-L1) treatment. This clonotype was sampled from a man aged 45-65 years with urothelial cancer.

The chain's CDR3 is CASSLARQDVAFF. For the CDR3, the DNA is TGCGCCAGCAGCTTGGCCCGACAAGACGTTGCTTTCTTT. The rearrangement uses TRBV5-1 and TRBJ1-1; D unclear. The CDR3 loop spans 13 amino acids. The germline gives CDR1 SGHRS, CDR2 YFSETQ. V was trimmed by 0 bases and J by 11 bases, leaving 14 bases between them.